These T cell receptor beta chains were read from a single sample in a study of early stage breast cancer tumors. The assay was immunoSEQ multiplex PCR, and TCRdb's table has in-frame clones only and misses some. Counted here are 30,000 or so clones, around 67% occurring once; the ten biggest clones make up 4.5% to 5%. The sequenced sample was blood. The receptor source for this set is a person aged 35-55 years with breast cancer. Both conserved end residues are part of each CDR3. The D gene is left open where the match is weak. Part of the rows lack a size; the others show once, few, many or a class for expanded clones.

.	TRBV5-4	TRBJ2-7	.	CASSLELIYEQYF	TGTGCCAGCAGCTTGGAATTGATCTACGAGCAGTACTTC
.	TRBV10-2	TRBJ1-1	.	CASRGMVNTEAFF	TGCGCCAGCAGAGGGATGGTGAACACTGAAGCTTTCTTT
TRBD1	TRBV4-1	TRBJ1-4	.	CASSQDERRGPIEKLFF	TGCGCCAGCAGCCAAGACGAGAGAAGGGGGCCCATTGAAAAACTGTTTTTT
TRBD1	TRBV28	TRBJ1-5	once	CATSGQGGQPQHF	TGTGCCACCTCTGGACAGGGGGGTCAGCCCCAGCATTTT
TRBD1	TRBV5-6	TRBJ1-2	few	CASSLEGGWALNYGYTF	TGTGCCAGCAGCTTGGAAGGGGGCTGGGCTCTAAACTATGGCTACACCTTC
.	TRBV7-9	TRBJ1-3	medium-sized	CASSGPGRRLYF	TGTGCCAGCAGCGGGCCGGGACGGCGATTATATTTT
TRBD2	TRBV30	TRBJ2-5	.	CAWSVMASGQETQYF	TGTGCCTGGAGTGTCATGGCTAGCGGTCAAGAGACCCAGTACTTC
TRBD1	TRBV4-2	TRBJ1-5	.	CASSQETGQVVKPQHF	TGTGCCAGCAGCCAGGAAACAGGACAGGTAGTAAAGCCCCAGCATTTT
TRBD1	TRBV28	TRBJ2-3	.	CASSLRQGGSDTQYF	TGTGCCAGCAGTTTGAGACAGGGGGGGTCGGATACGCAGTATTTT
.	TRBV30	TRBJ2-7	.	CAWRTPRGEQYF	TGTGCCTGGAGGACCCCACGGGGCGAGCAGTACTTC
.	TRBV19	TRBJ2-7	once	CASSIGQASYEQYF	TGTGCCAGTAGTATTGGGCAGGCCTCCTACGAGCAGTACTTC
.	TRBV9	TRBJ1-4	.	CASSTRPGEKLFF	TGTGCCAGCAGCACTAGACCGGGGGAAAAACTGTTTTTT
.	TRBV9	TRBJ2-3	.	CASSLDPSSTDTQYF	TGTGCCAGCAGCTTAGACCCCTCGAGCACAGATACGCAGTATTTT
TRBD1	TRBV28	TRBJ2-7	.	CASSLSDRGVQYF	TGTGCCAGCAGTTTATCGGACAGGGGGGTGCAGTACTTC
.	TRBV29-1	TRBJ1-2	.	CSVGSRSYYGYTF	TGCAGCGTTGGTAGCAGGTCCTACTATGGCTACACCTTC
TRBD2	TRBV19	TRBJ2-1	.	CASSIGAAGGVSYNEQFF	TGTGCCAGTAGTATTGGGGCAGCGGGAGGGGTCTCCTACAATGAGCAGTTCTTC
TRBD2	TRBV9	TRBJ2-7	.	CASSVATSGAYEQYF	TGTGCCAGCAGCGTAGCTACTAGCGGTGCCTACGAGCAGTACTTC
.	TRBV19	TRBJ2-5	.	CASSSIQETQYF	TGTGCCAGTAGCTCCATCCAAGAGACCCAGTACTTC
.	TRBV5-6	TRBJ2-7	.	CASSLTPSYEQYF	TGTGCCAGCAGCTTGACCCCTAGCTACGAGCAGTACTTC
TRBD2	TRBV28	TRBJ2-7	.	CASSLSGTSTGEQYF	TGTGCCAGCAGTTTGTCCGGGACTAGCACGGGCGAGCAGTACTTC
.	TRBV7-9	TRBJ2-5	few	CASSGRQETQYF	TGTGCCAGCAGTGGTCGGCAAGAGACCCAGTACTTC
TRBD1	TRBV6-1	TRBJ2-7	.	CASSGGTAQSSYEQYF	TGTGCCAGCAGTGGGGGGACAGCGCAGAGCTCCTACGAGCAGTACTTC
.	TRBV27	TRBJ1-1	few	CASNNRRNTEAFF	TGTGCCAGCAACAACCGACGGAACACTGAAGCTTTCTTT
.	TRBV28	TRBJ1-2	.	CASSPGQNYGYTF	TGTGCCAGCAGTCCGGGACAAAACTATGGCTACACCTTC
TRBD1	TRBV18	TRBJ2-5	.	CASTRTGVQETQYF	TGTGCCAGCACGCGGACAGGGGTCCAAGAGACCCAGTACTTC
.	TRBV19	TRBJ2-7	.	CASIHVRTAHLRPYEQYF	TGTGCCAGTATCCACGTAAGGACAGCCCATTTGCGGCCCTACGAGCAGTACTTC
TRBD2	TRBV6-1	TRBJ2-1	few	CASSEMLAGGNEQFF	TGTGCCAGCAGTGAAATGCTAGCGGGAGGCAATGAGCAGTTCTTC
TRBD1	TRBV19	TRBJ1-5	.	CASSRKGEGAGNQPQHF	TGTGCCAGTAGCCGGAAGGGGGAGGGGGCGGGCAATCAGCCCCAGCATTTT
.	TRBV5-4	TRBJ2-3	once	CASSLDSRTTSTDTQYF	TGTGCCAGCAGCTTGGACAGCCGGACGACTAGCACAGATACGCAGTATTTT
.	TRBV11-2	TRBJ2-7	.	CASSLPDSLEQYF	TGTGCCAGCAGCTTACCGGACTCCTTAGAGCAGTACTTC
.	TRBV7-7	TRBJ1-1	.	CASSPLGTEAFF	TGTGCCAGCAGCCCCTTGGGGACTGAAGCTTTCTTT
.	TRBV9	TRBJ2-2	.	CASRTGWNTGELFF	TGTGCCAGCAGAACAGGGTGGAACACCGGGGAGCTGTTTTTT
TRBD2	TRBV14	TRBJ2-3	.	CASSHHRPRTSGQADTQYF	TGTGCCAGCAGCCATCACCGGCCGAGGACTAGCGGCCAGGCGGATACGCAGTATTTT
.	TRBV7-2	TRBJ2-3	.	CASSLLLGDTQYF	TGTGCCAGCAGCCTCCTGCTAGGGGATACGCAGTATTTT
.	TRBV6-6	TRBJ2-2	.	CASSYSLRGRPGELFF	TGTGCCAGCAGTTACTCGTTGCGAGGAAGGCCCGGGGAGCTGTTTTTT
TRBD2	TRBV9	TRBJ2-1	few	CASSTGLARDRQFF	TGTGCCAGCAGCACCGGACTAGCCCGAGACCGGCAGTTCTTC
TRBD1	TRBV10-2	TRBJ1-1	.	CASSPDRLEAFF	TGCGCCAGCAGTCCGGACAGGCTTGAAGCTTTCTTT